A selection of T cell receptor beta chains follows, all from one sample in a study of neurological immune-mediated disorders. TCRdb used MiXCR to reprocess the 5' RACE reads, holding one entry per CDR3 protein. The sample lists about 81,000 distinct CDR3 sequences, 3.5% to 4.5% occurring once. Specimen: PBMCs. Every receptor here comes from a woman aged 60 to 75 with multiple sclerosis. Each CDR3 is given without its conserved first and last residue. Each record gives: D gene, CDR3 length, J gene, V gene, clone size, CDR3 protein. A D gene is named only where the DNA matches it firmly. Only some rows state a clone size, as once, few, many or a class for expanded clones.

d_gene: NA; len: 13; j_gene: TRBJ2-2; v_gene: TRBV5-1; abundance: many; CDR3aa: ASSLGPRNTGELF
d_gene: NA; len: 12; j_gene: TRBJ1-1; v_gene: TRBV5-1; abundance: many; CDR3aa: ASSLVAGRAEAF
d_gene: NA; len: 15; j_gene: TRBJ2-3; v_gene: TRBV7-9; abundance: many; CDR3aa: ASSLRRGGPSTDTQY
d_gene: TRBD2; len: 14; j_gene: TRBJ2-7; v_gene: TRBV6-5; abundance: many; CDR3aa: ASSYSLAGGMYEQY
d_gene: NA; len: 11; j_gene: TRBJ2-1; v_gene: TRBV6-5; abundance: many; CDR3aa: ASSYLRESEQF
d_gene: NA; len: 13; j_gene: TRBJ2-3; v_gene: TRBV20-1; abundance: many; CDR3aa: SARDPGKSTDTQY
d_gene: TRBD1; len: 14; j_gene: TRBJ1-6; v_gene: TRBV5-1; abundance: many; CDR3aa: ASSYGTAEDNSPLH
d_gene: TRBD1; len: 12; j_gene: TRBJ2-7; v_gene: TRBV6-5; abundance: many; CDR3aa: ASSYRQGAGEQY
d_gene: TRBD1; len: 13; j_gene: TRBJ1-1; v_gene: TRBV30; abundance: few; CDR3aa: AWTRTGSENTEAF
d_gene: NA; len: 15; j_gene: TRBJ2-2; v_gene: TRBV3-1; abundance: NA; CDR3aa: ASSPHQNYWENGELF
d_gene: TRBD1; len: 12; j_gene: TRBJ1-5; v_gene: TRBV28; abundance: many; CDR3aa: ASRSTGDNQPQH
d_gene: NA; len: 10; j_gene: TRBJ2-7; v_gene: TRBV7-9; abundance: many; CDR3aa: ASSLDVGGEY
d_gene: NA; len: 14; j_gene: TRBJ1-1; v_gene: TRBV5-1; abundance: many; CDR3aa: ASSPQPGHPNTEAF
d_gene: NA; len: 12; j_gene: TRBJ2-1; v_gene: TRBV10-1; abundance: NA; CDR3aa: ASSELGQVREQF
d_gene: NA; len: 13; j_gene: TRBJ1-1; v_gene: TRBV2; abundance: many; CDR3aa: ASSGGPDLNTEAF
d_gene: NA; len: 14; j_gene: TRBJ1-4; v_gene: TRBV27; abundance: many; CDR3aa: ASSIGGAQTNEKLF
d_gene: NA; len: 13; j_gene: TRBJ2-3; v_gene: TRBV5-1; abundance: many; CDR3aa: ASSSRTLPEDTQY
d_gene: TRBD2; len: 15; j_gene: TRBJ2-1; v_gene: TRBV6-2/TRBV6-3; abundance: many; CDR3aa: ASSPGLAGGFANEQF
d_gene: TRBD1; len: 17; j_gene: TRBJ1-6; v_gene: TRBV27; abundance: many; CDR3aa: ASSNPGQGTAKPNSPLH
d_gene: TRBD2; len: 13; j_gene: TRBJ2-3; v_gene: TRBV20-1; abundance: many; CDR3aa: SATGKRGGSDTQY
d_gene: NA; len: 13; j_gene: TRBJ2-1; v_gene: TRBV5-1; abundance: many; CDR3aa: ASSLGGPLYNEQF
d_gene: NA; len: 10; j_gene: TRBJ2-1; v_gene: TRBV5-1; abundance: many; CDR3aa: ASSTGWVEQF
d_gene: TRBD2; len: 13; j_gene: TRBJ2-5; v_gene: TRBV3-1; abundance: many; CDR3aa: ASSPVLAGVETQY
d_gene: NA; len: 12; j_gene: TRBJ2-5; v_gene: TRBV5-1; abundance: medium-sized; CDR3aa: ASSLGRGAETQY
d_gene: TRBD2; len: 16; j_gene: TRBJ2-2; v_gene: TRBV7-6; abundance: many; CDR3aa: ASSLAASGGLNTGELF
d_gene: NA; len: 12; j_gene: TRBJ2-2; v_gene: TRBV5-1; abundance: many; CDR3aa: ASRAGTGTGELF
d_gene: NA; len: 11; j_gene: TRBJ1-6; v_gene: TRBV20-1; abundance: many; CDR3aa: SASIGNNSPLH
d_gene: TRBD1; len: 11; j_gene: TRBJ1-2; v_gene: TRBV19; abundance: few; CDR3aa: ASSATGNYGYT
d_gene: NA; len: 12; j_gene: TRBJ1-2; v_gene: TRBV6-1; abundance: many; CDR3aa: ASSEAALPYGYT
d_gene: TRBD2; len: 15; j_gene: TRBJ2-5; v_gene: TRBV12-3/TRBV12-4; abundance: many; CDR3aa: ASSTSGTSGGKETQY
d_gene: NA; len: 13; j_gene: TRBJ1-3; v_gene: TRBV2; abundance: many; CDR3aa: ASTRGRVSGNTIY
d_gene: TRBD1; len: 12; j_gene: TRBJ1-3; v_gene: TRBV4-1; abundance: many; CDR3aa: ASSPTGAGNTIY
d_gene: TRBD1; len: 10; j_gene: TRBJ2-3; v_gene: TRBV20-1; abundance: many; CDR3aa: SADRDGDTQY